These 5 T cell receptor beta chains came from one sample sequenced in a study of blood T cell repertoires in COVID-19. Profiled with immunoSEQ multiplex PCR; TCRdb holds only in-frame clones, not every one. This table holds just over 300,000 clones, under 90% found once. The specimen sequenced was PBMCs or T cells enriched from blood (not recorded which). The origin of the receptors is a man aged 25 to 40 who had recovered from COVID-19.

This clone has a handful of counts. The V and J genes are TRBV11-2 and TRBJ2-7; D might be TRBD2 (6 bases). CDR1 SGHAT and CDR2 FQNNGV come from the germline V gene. The CDR3 is made up of 16 amino acids. V gave up 2 bases and J gave up 0 bases, with 14 bases separating them. The CDR3: CASSLRGTFSSYEQYF. CDR3 sequence (DNA): TGTGCCAGCAGCTTAAGAGGGACTTTCAGCTCCTACGAGCAGTACTTC.

This clone was detected only once. The chain recombines TRBV3-1 (or the pseudogene TRBV3-2) with TRBJ1-1; the D is unclear. Trimming took 0 bases from V and 1 from J, leaving 9 bases between them. This CDR3 is built from 15 residues. From germline, CDR1 is LGHDT and CDR2 YNNKEL (reference sequence). This CDR3 is CASSQEGRRNTEAFF. In DNA, the CDR3 is TGTGCCAGCAGCCAAGAGGGCAGAAGGAACACTGAAGCTTTCTTT.

The chain joins TRBV3-1 (or the pseudogene TRBV3-2) to TRBJ1-3; D remains unclear. The ends were cut back, 0 bases at V and 4 bases at J, with 10 bases in the middle. Germline CDR1 reads LGHDT; CDR2 reads YNNKEL (reference sequence). The CDR3 is 15 residues long. DNA of the CDR3: TGTGCCAGCAGCCAAGATCCGGGGTACGGAAACACCATATATTTT. This codes for CASSQDPGYGNTIYF.

The CDR3 region is CASSKGDSYNEQFF. CDR3 in DNA: TGCGCCAGCAGCAAAGGGGATTCCTACAATGAGCAGTTCTTC. The V call is TRBV5-1, the J call TRBJ2-1, with a weak D call TRBD1 (5 bases). From germline, CDR1 is SGHRS and CDR2 YFSETQ. V was trimmed by 4 bases and J by 1 base, leaving 9 bases between them. The CDR3 runs to 14 residues.

This chain links TRBV14 with TRBJ2-1; 7 positions match TRBD1. The germline gives CDR1 SGHDN, CDR2 FVKESK. Losses at the gene ends were 8 bases for V and 9 bases for J; bases not matched to a gene: 13. This CDR3 spans 14 amino acids. In DNA form, the CDR3 reads TGTGCCAGCGCCGTGGAAGACAGGGTTCCTGAGCAGTTCTTC. Its translation: CASAVEDRVPEQFF. Full variable domain (remainder filled in from reference TRBV14 and TRBJ2-1): EAGVTQFPSHSVIEKGQTVTLRCDPISGHDNLYWYRRVMGKEIKFLLHFVKESKQDESGMPNNRFLAERTGGTYSTLKVQPAELEDSGVYFCASAVEDRVPEQFFGPGTRLTVL.